These 28 T cell receptor beta chains came from one sample sequenced in a study of vaccination and CD4 T cells after COVID-19. The treatment was: roughly 10-day PBMC culture with coronavirus spike peptide pools or control peptides (ViraFEST assay). These receptors' targets are unknown. The Oncomine TCR Beta short-read assay sequenced DNA from cultured CD4+ T cells. MiXCR, applied by TCRdb to the PCR reads, yields one record per CDR3 protein. This sample carries 7,000 to 9,000 distinct CDR3 sequences, about 68% of them seen once, and the ten largest clones take approximately 19%. The sequenced material came from CD4+ T cells from blood, cultured in vitro. The source is a human donor who had recovered from COVID-19.

The rearrangement links TRBV28 to TRBJ2-5; D gene ambiguous. Looked up from germline, CDR1 is MDHEN and CDR2 is SYDVKM. Deletions cut 5 bases from V and 1 base from J, with 11 bases between. This CDR3 is 14 amino acids long. The CDR3 coding sequence is TGTGCCAGCAGTCCACATTCGAGCCAAGAGACCCAGTACTTC. It specifies CASSPHSSQETQYF.

The CDR3 loop is CASSYEGTGRTEAFF. The CDR3 region has the DNA TGTGCCAGCAGTTACGAAGGGACTGGTCGTACTGAAGCTTTCTTT. This chain uses TRBV6-2 or TRBV6-3 with TRBJ1-1, with a possible D match to TRBD1 (5 bases). The V gene lost 2 bases and the J gene lost 5 bases, with 15 bases spanning the gap. Germline V gives CDR1 MNHEY, CDR2 SVGEGT. The CDR3 sequence is 15 residues long.

J is TRBJ2-1 and V is TRBV12-5; 11 bases align to TRBD2. Germline values: CDR1 LGHNT, CDR2 FRNRAP. CDR3 size: 13 residues. The trim removed 6 bases at V and 8 bases at J, leaving 3 bases unmatched. The CDR3 DNA reads as TGTGCTAGTGGCCGTAGCGGGGGGGATGAGCAGTTCTTC. It specifies CASGRSGGDEQFF.

This clonotype is classed as large. The V gene is TRBV9, the J gene TRBJ2-5, with TRBD2 identical over 15 bases. Trimming took 3 bases from V and 1 from J; bases not matched to a gene: 4. This CDR3 spans 17 amino acids. Germline values: CDR1 SGDLS, CDR2 YYNGEE. CDR3 sequence: CASSAGTSGGLQETQYF. The CDR3 nucleotides are TGTGCCAGCAGCGCAGGGACTAGCGGGGGGCTCCAAGAGACCCAGTACTTC.

The chain recombines TRBV7-3 with TRBJ1-6; 8 bases are shared with TRBD1. Germline assignment: CDR1 SGHTA and CDR2 FQGTGA. Trimming took 5 bases from V and 10 from J; bases not matched to a gene: 7. There are 14 residues in the CDR3. CDR3 sequence reads: CASSTGQGGSPLHF. Written as DNA, the CDR3 is TGTGCCAGCAGCACCGGACAGGGCGGGTCACCCCTCCACTTT.

The chain has TRBV19 and TRBJ2-5; 10 positions match TRBD2. The germline CDR1 and CDR2 sequences are LNHDA and SQIVND (reference sequence). The V segment lost 3 bases and the J segment 9 bases; nucleotides outside the gene matches: 13. The CDR3 spans 16 residues. CDR3 DNA sequence: TGTGCCAGTAGTATTGATGCATCCCTAGCGGGAGTGGCCCAGTACTTC. Its protein product is CASSIDASLAGVAQYF.

J is TRBJ1-1 and V is TRBV15; D perhaps matches TRBD1 (5 bases). The germline CDR1 and CDR2 sequences are LNHNV and YYDKDF (reference sequence). The CDR3 has 15 residues. Trimming shortened V by 0 bases and J by 11 bases, and 19 bases separated the two germline ends. The CDR3 spells CATSRDQGGGFSAFF. The CDR3 DNA is TGTGCCACCAGCAGAGATCAGGGTGGGGGGTTTTCCGCTTTCTTT.

The chain recombines TRBV20-1 with TRBJ1-3; D is unclear. Germline assignment: CDR1 DFQATT and CDR2 SNEGSKA (reference sequence). V was shortened by 3 bases and J by 0 bases, with 9 bases between the two germline ends. The CDR3 runs to 14 residues. In DNA, the CDR3 is TGCAGTGCTAGGGTGGGGAGCTCTGGAAACACCATATATTTT. Translated, it gives CSARVGSSGNTIYF.

V usage is TRBV6-7 and J usage is TRBJ1-6; 7 bases match TRBD1. TRBV6-7 is sorted into the ORF group, with uncertain function. This CDR3 is 17 amino acids long. V trimming: 6 bases; J trimming: 3 bases; junction bases outside the gene matches: 11. The CDR3 loop reads CASRTGTARNYNSPLHF. The DNA of the CDR3 is TGTGCCAGCAGGACCGGGACAGCCAGAAACTATAATTCACCCCTCCACTTT.

V usage is TRBV18 and J usage is TRBJ2-7; D gene unclear. This CDR3 spans 14 amino acids. The germline V and J ends were trimmed by 0 bases and 4 bases, with 10 bases remaining between them. Germline values: CDR1 KGHSH, CDR2 LQKENI. Here the CDR3 reads CASSPPEAFYEQYF. DNA of the CDR3: TGTGCCAGCTCACCACCAGAAGCGTTTTACGAGCAGTACTTC. Based on the CDR3 plus reference TRBV18 and TRBJ2-7, the full variable domain is NAGVMQNPRHLVRRRGQEARLRCSPMKGHSHVYWYRQLPEEGLKFMVYLQKENIIDESGMPKERFSAEFPKEGPSILRIQQVVRGDSAAYFCASSPPEAFYEQYFGPGTRLTVT.

This clonotype was counted between two and nine times. This chain uses TRBV20-1 with TRBJ2-1; 11 bases fit TRBD2. From germline, CDR1 is DFQATT and CDR2 SNEGSKA (reference sequence). This CDR3 is built from 15 residues. Trimming took 2 bases from V and 6 from J; bases not matched to a gene: 6. CDR3 amino acids: CSARPRSGGVNEQFF. Here the CDR3 DNA reads TGCAGTGCTAGACCGCGTAGCGGGGGGGTCAATGAGCAGTTCTTC.

This clonotype was counted between two and nine times. The genes are TRBV24-1 and TRBJ2-2; D is possibly TRBD1 or TRBD2 (5 bases each). CDR1 is KGHDR, CDR2 SFDVKD, per germline. This CDR3 has 15 residues. V shed 2 bases and J shed 6 bases, with 12 bases lying between them. The CDR3 DNA reads as TGTGCCACCAGTGATTCTGTGACGGGGCCCGGGGAGCTGTTTTTT. Amino acids: CATSDSVTGPGELFF.

This clonotype was seen only a few times. The V gene is TRBV27, the J gene TRBJ2-1; 9 bases are shared with TRBD1. CDR3 length: 13 residues. V lost 10 bases, J lost 10 bases, and 11 bases stayed unmatched. Germline values: CDR1 MNHEY, CDR2 SMNVEV (reference sequence). The CDR3: CATRLTGGIEQFF. As DNA, the CDR3 is TGTGCCACCCGACTGACAGGGGGGATAGAGCAGTTCTTC.

The chain combines TRBV5-1 with TRBJ2-7; D is perhaps TRBD2 (6 bases). Germline loops: CDR1 SGHRS, CDR2 YFSETQ. The V gene lost 5 bases and the J gene lost 0 bases, with 15 bases spanning the gap. The CDR3 runs 15 residues. This CDR3 reads CASREGVPLSYEQYF. Here the CDR3 DNA reads TGCGCCAGCAGGGAGGGAGTCCCTCTCTCCTACGAGCAGTACTTC.

CDR3 residues: CASSLTPGYEQYF. CDR3 bases: TGCGCCAGCAGCCTGACCCCGGGCTACGAGCAGTACTTC. The gene calls are TRBV5-1 and TRBJ2-7; D is unclear. Trimming removed 4 bases at V and 3 bases at J, with 11 bases between. Germline lookup yields CDR1 SGHRS and CDR2 YFSETQ. The CDR3 spans 13 residues.

The chain links TRBV20-1 to TRBJ2-7, with 9 bases lining up with TRBD1. This CDR3 contains 14 residues. The germline V gene encodes CDR1 DFQATT and CDR2 SNEGSKA (reference sequence). With V trimmed by 7 bases and J by 0 bases, 7 bases remained unmatched. CDR3 DNA sequence: TGCAGTGGGGGGGACAGGGCCGTCTCCTACGAGCAGTACTTC. It translates to CSGGDRAVSYEQYF.

DNA for the CDR3: TGTGCCACCAGTGGTGGCATGGGGACTAGCGGGAGAAAAGGGTCCTACAATGAGCAGTTCTTC. Amino acid sequence: CATSGGMGTSGRKGSYNEQFF. The V call is TRBV24-1, the J call TRBJ2-1; TRBD2 aligns across 14 bases. Per the germline V gene, CDR1 is KGHDR and CDR2 is SFDVKD. V was clipped by 5 bases and J by 1 base; unmatched bases: 15. The CDR3 sequence is 21 residues long.

The chain has TRBV2 and TRBJ2-3, with D perhaps matching TRBD1 (5 bases). The CDR3 extends over 13 amino acids. Trimming pared 7 bases from V and 4 bases from J, leaving 12 bases between. The V gene's germline CDR1 is SNHLY and CDR2 FYNNEI. CDR3 sequence reads: CASIREVSDTQYF. The CDR3 bases are TGTGCCAGCATCAGGGAAGTTTCAGATACGCAGTATTTT.

This chain joins TRBV7-3 and TRBJ1-5, with D perhaps TRBD1 (5 bases). V was trimmed by 5 bases and J by 3 bases, leaving 8 bases between them. The CDR3 spans 13 residues. From germline, CDR1 is SGHTA and CDR2 FQGTGA. This CDR3 reads CASSRGPNQPQHF. DNA for the CDR3: TGTGCCAGCAGCCGGGGCCCCAATCAGCCCCAGCATTTT. The full variable domain, rest sourced from reference TRBV7-3 and TRBJ1-5, is GAGVSQTPSNKVTEKGKYVELRCDPISGHTALYWYRQSLGQGPEFLIYFQGTGAADDSGLPNDRFFAVRPEGSVSTLKIQRTERGDSAVYLCASSRGPNQPQHFGDGTRLSIL.

This chain links TRBV20-1 with TRBJ1-2; 10 nucleotides align to TRBD1. The J segment lost 7 bases and the V segment lost 0 bases, leaving 8 bases of the junction unmatched. The CDR3 runs to 15 residues. From germline, CDR1 is DFQATT and CDR2 SNEGSKA (reference sequence). CDR3 DNA sequence: TGCAGTGCTAGAGAGTCTGCGGACAGGGGGATTGGCTACACCTTC. This sequence encodes CSARESADRGIGYTF.

This sequence joins TRBV20-1 and TRBJ1-2; no clear D gene. The CDR3 extends over 14 amino acids. Trimming took off 6 bases at V and 4 bases at J, with 18 bases between the two ends. Germline V gene lookup returns CDR1 DFQATT and CDR2 SNEGSKA (reference sequence). CDR3 in DNA: TGCAGTGCCAGTCTACGGGATCCCATCTATGGCTACACCTTC. It specifies CSASLRDPIYGYTF.

This chain links TRBV5-1 with TRBJ2-5; 9 bases are a match to TRBD2. The CDR3 has 16 residues. Germline CDR1 is SGHRS and CDR2 is YFSETQ. Trimming removed 5 bases from V and 2 bases from J; junction bases left unmatched: 10. CDR3 sequence reads: CASSLMRGGEQETQYF. CDR3 bases: TGCGCCAGCAGTCTAATGCGGGGGGGCGAGCAAGAGACCCAGTACTTC.

This clonotype is classed as large. CDR3 protein: CASSPRTGITNNEQFF. As DNA, the CDR3 is TGTGCCAGCAGCCCCCGGACAGGGATCACCAACAATGAGCAGTTCTTC. The chain carries TRBV7-2 and TRBJ2-1, with 8 bases matching TRBD1. Germline CDR1 is SGHTA and CDR2 is FQGNSA. The CDR3 is made up of 16 amino acids. V lost 5 bases and J lost 5; bases outside the gene matches: 11.

The gene calls are TRBV2 and TRBJ1-1, with 8 bases matching TRBD1. There are 15 residues in the CDR3. V gave up 5 bases and J gave up 0 bases; unmatched junction bases: 5. Germline assignment: CDR1 SNHLY and CDR2 FYNNEI. Written as DNA, the CDR3 is TGTGCCAGCAGTTTGCAGGGGGCGGTGAACACTGAAGCTTTCTTT. Translated, it gives CASSLQGAVNTEAFF.

The chain joins TRBV6-4 to TRBJ2-1; 9 bases agree with TRBD1. V dropped 5 bases and J dropped 0; count of bases not matched to a gene: 8. Per germline, CDR1 MRHNA and CDR2 SNTAGT. The CDR3 has 17 amino acids. The CDR3 region is CASSPRGTGSSYNEQFF. DNA of the CDR3: TGTGCCAGCAGTCCGAGGGGGACAGGGAGCTCCTACAATGAGCAGTTCTTC.

This clonotype occurred once. The chain couples TRBV28 to TRBJ2-5, with 12 bases fitting TRBD1. The CDR3 runs 15 residues. V trimming: 4 bases; J trimming: 5 bases; junction bases outside the gene matches: 5. CDR1 MDHEN and CDR2 SYDVKM come from the germline V gene. CDR3 sequence: CASSSAGQGAETQYF. CDR3 nucleotides: TGTGCCAGCAGTTCTGCGGGACAGGGGGCCGAGACCCAGTACTTC.

The chain links TRBV4-1 to TRBJ1-5; D gene ambiguous. This CDR3 is built from 17 residues. With 0 bases removed from V and 6 bases from J, the gap between germline ends came to 18 bases. Per germline, CDR1 MGHRA and CDR2 YSYEKL. This chain's CDR3 is CASSQDQVRSPPQPQHF. CDR3 nucleotides: TGCGCCAGCAGCCAAGATCAGGTGAGAAGCCCCCCTCAGCCCCAGCATTTT.

The gene calls are TRBV20-1 and TRBJ1-1, with D possibly TRBD1 on 5 matching bases. The V gene lost 6 bases and the J gene lost 2 bases, with 16 bases spanning the gap. CDR3 length equals 14 residues. Germline-derived CDR1 and CDR2 are DFQATT and SNEGSKA (reference sequence). CDR3 sequence: CSAPSSGVNTEAFF. CDR3 DNA sequence: TGCAGTGCCCCGTCTTCGGGGGTAAACACTGAAGCTTTCTTT.